Below, one T cell receptor beta chain is given with its context. The antigen it recognizes is unknown. Base qualities are not provided; no much larger clone lies one nucleotide away. The sample is drawn from a study of T-cell reconstitution after alpha-beta-depleted transplantation in children (dated by TCRdb to the mid-2010s). As for the study more broadly: T-cell immune reconstitution after TCRalphabeta/CD19-depleted allogeneic hematopoietic cell transplantation in children was quantitatively tracked in the study by means of TCR repertoire profiling.

Receptors were amplified or captured by PCR. Sequencing was carried out with an Illumina HiSeq 2500. Molecular barcoding was employed in the preparation of TCR libraries, with unique molecular identifiers being used to normalize TCRbeta repertoire quantification. In TCRdb, the public reads were trimmed at Q25 with fastp and aligned with MiXCR, with productive beta chains retained. Entries are consolidated by CDR3 protein sequence, retaining the most common genes and DNA. The sample data list around 96,000 distinct CDR3 sequences, and approximately 12% of these were observed just once. The ten largest make up approximately 15% of the sample. The germline V gene supplies CDR1 MGHRA and CDR2 YSYEKL. The CDR3 contains 17 residues, cysteine and phenylalanine counted. The sequence is cut down to CDR3 DNA, 51 bases in frame from base 1. V ends up 3 bases short and J 0 bases short, with an unmatched junction base count of 4.

The chain employs TRBV4-1 and TRBJ2-1; the junction holds 11 bases that match TRBD2. The source of this sequence is a human donor who donated a stem cell graft to a child with inherited bone marrow failure. The input for sequencing was PBMCs from the stem cell graft donor, taken from the stem cell graft. The sequenced DNA: TGCGCCAGCAGCCACACCGGGACTAGCGGCTCCTACAATGAGCAGTTCTTC. Protein translation: CASSHTGTSGSYNEQFF.